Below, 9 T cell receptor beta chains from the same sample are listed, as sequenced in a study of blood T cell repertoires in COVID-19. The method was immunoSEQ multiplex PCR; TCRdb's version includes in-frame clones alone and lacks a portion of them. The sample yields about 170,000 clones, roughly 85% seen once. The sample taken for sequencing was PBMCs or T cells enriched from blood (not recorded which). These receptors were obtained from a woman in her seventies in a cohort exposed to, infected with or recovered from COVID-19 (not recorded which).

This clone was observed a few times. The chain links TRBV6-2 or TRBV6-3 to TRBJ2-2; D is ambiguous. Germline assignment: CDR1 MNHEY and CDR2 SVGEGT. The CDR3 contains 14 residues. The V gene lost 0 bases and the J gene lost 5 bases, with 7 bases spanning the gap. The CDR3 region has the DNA TGTGCCAGCAGTTACTCGAGAGTTACCGGGGAGCTGTTTTTT. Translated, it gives CASSYSRVTGELFF.

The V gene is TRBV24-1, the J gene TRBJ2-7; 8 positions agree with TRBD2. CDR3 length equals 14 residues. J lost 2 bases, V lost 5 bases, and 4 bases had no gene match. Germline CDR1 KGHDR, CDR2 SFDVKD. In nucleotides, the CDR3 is TGTGCCACCAGTGGAGCGGGAGACCCCTACGAGCAGTACTTC. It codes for CATSGAGDPYEQYF.

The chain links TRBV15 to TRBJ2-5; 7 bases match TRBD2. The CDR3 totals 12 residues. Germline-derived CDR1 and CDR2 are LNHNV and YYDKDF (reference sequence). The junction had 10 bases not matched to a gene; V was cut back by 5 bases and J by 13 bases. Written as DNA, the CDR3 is TGTGCCACCAGCTCAGCGGGGCCCCCGTCGTACTTC. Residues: CATSSAGPPSYF.

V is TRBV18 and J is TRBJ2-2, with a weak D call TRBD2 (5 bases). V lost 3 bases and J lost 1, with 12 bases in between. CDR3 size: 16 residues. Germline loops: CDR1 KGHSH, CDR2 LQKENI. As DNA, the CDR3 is TGTGCCAGCTCACCTCAAGCGGCCAGGAACACCGGGGAGCTGTTTTTT. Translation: CASSPQAARNTGELFF.

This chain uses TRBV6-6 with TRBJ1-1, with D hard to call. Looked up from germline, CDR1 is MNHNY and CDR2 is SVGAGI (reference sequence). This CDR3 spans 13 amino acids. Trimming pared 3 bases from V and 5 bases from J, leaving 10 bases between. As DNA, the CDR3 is TGTGCCAGCAGTTATCAGCGGGGTACTGAAGCTTTCTTT. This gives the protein CASSYQRGTEAFF.

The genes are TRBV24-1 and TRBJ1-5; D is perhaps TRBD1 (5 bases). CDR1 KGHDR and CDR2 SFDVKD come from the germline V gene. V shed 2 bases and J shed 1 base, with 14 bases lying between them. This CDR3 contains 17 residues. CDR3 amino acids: CATSDSSGLGSNQPQHF. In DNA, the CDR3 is TGTGCCACCAGTGATTCTTCAGGGCTCGGGAGCAATCAGCCCCAGCATTTT.

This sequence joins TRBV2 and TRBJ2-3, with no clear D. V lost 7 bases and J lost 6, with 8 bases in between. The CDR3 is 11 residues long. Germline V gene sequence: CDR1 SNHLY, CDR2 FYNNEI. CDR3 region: CASTSLDTQYF. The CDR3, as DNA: TGTGCCAGCACCAGTCTGGATACGCAGTATTTT.

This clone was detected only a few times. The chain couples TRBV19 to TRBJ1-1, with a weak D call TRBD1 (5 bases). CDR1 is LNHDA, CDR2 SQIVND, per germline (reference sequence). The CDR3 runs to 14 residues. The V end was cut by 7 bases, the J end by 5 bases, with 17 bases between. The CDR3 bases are TGTGCCAGTACTCTGGGCAGGGTAAATACTGAAGCTTTCTTT. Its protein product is CASTLGRVNTEAFF. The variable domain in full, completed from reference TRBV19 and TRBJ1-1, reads DGGITQSPKYLFRKEGQNVTLSCEQNLNHDAMYWYRQDPGQGLRLIYYSQIVNDFQKGDIAEGYSVSREKKESFPLTVTSAQKNPTAFYLCASTLGRVNTEAFFGQGTRLTVV.

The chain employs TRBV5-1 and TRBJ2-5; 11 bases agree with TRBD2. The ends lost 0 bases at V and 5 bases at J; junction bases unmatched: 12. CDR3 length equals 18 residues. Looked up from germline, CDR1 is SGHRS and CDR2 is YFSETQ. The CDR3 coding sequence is TGCGCCAGCAGCTTGGCCGGAACTAGCGGGAGTATGGTGGAGACCCAGTACTTC. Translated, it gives CASSLAGTSGSMVETQYF.